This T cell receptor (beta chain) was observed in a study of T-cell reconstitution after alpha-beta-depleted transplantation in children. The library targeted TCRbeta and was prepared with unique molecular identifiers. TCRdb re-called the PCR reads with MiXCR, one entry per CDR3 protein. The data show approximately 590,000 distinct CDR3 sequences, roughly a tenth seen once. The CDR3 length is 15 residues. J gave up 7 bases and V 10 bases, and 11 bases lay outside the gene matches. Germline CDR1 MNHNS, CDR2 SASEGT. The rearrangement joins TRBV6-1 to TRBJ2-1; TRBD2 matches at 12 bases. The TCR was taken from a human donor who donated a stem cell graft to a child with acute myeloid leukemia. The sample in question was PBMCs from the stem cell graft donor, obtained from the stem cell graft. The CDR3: CATHDGLAGWNEQFF. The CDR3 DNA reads TGTGCCACCCACGACGGACTAGCGGGATGGAATGAGCAGTTCTTC.